Shown below are 20 T cell receptor beta chains from a single sample sequenced in a study of blood T cell repertoires in COVID-19. Repertoires were generated with immunoSEQ multiplex PCR, while TCRdb's copy carries only in-frame clones and drops some. The sample lists about 150,000 clones, more than 75% occurring once. The sequencing input was peripheral blood. The receptors derive from a human donor in a cohort sampled during active COVID-19.

V gene TRBV5-6 combines with J gene TRBJ2-1; a possible D gene is TRBD2 (5 bases). The CDR3 runs to 15 residues. V was cut by 1 base and J by 4 bases, with 12 bases left in between. The germline CDR1 and CDR2 sequences are SGHDT and YYEEEE. CDR3 residues: CASSLRGRDYNEQFF. The DNA for the CDR3 is TGTGCCAGCAGCTTGCGGGGTCGAGATTACAATGAGCAGTTCTTC.

The chain has TRBV5-8 and TRBJ2-3; 8 bases fit TRBD2. Germline CDR1 and CDR2: SGHTS and YDEGEE. The length of the CDR3 is 16 residues. The J segment lost 6 bases and the V segment lost 3 bases, leaving 12 bases of the junction unmatched. The CDR3 is CASSSYVGGGTDTQYF. CDR3 nucleotides: TGTGCCAGCAGCTCCTATGTGGGCGGGGGGACGGATACGCAGTATTTT.

The J gene is TRBJ2-1, the V gene TRBV5-1, with 9 bases lining up with TRBD1. Germline values: CDR1 SGHRS, CDR2 YFSETQ. The trim removed 4 bases at V and 6 bases at J, leaving 5 bases unmatched. The CDR3 runs to 14 residues. The CDR3 bases are TGCGCCAGCAGCCGGGGACAGGGCGGCAATGAGCAGTTCTTC. It yields the protein CASSRGQGGNEQFF.

In this sample, this clone turned up once. The rearrangement links TRBV30 to TRBJ1-5; a weak D match, TRBD1 (6 bases). This CDR3 region has 14 residues. Germline V gene lookup returns CDR1 GTSNPN and CDR2 SVGIG (reference sequence). V was shortened by 1 base and J by 3 bases, with 10 bases between the two germline ends. In DNA, the CDR3 is TGTGCCTGGAGTGAGCAGGGGAACAATCAGCCCCAGCATTTT. Protein product: CAWSEQGNNQPQHF.

The chain combines TRBV2 with TRBJ2-3, with D possibly TRBD1 on 6 matching bases. Trimming shortened V by 7 bases and J by 4 bases, and 12 bases separated the two germline ends. Germline CDR1 is SNHLY and CDR2 is FYNNEI. This CDR3 contains 13 residues. Here the CDR3 reads CASTDRPPDTQYF. The CDR3 DNA follows: TGTGCCAGCACAGACAGGCCCCCAGATACGCAGTATTTT.

The rearrangement joins TRBV5-1 to TRBJ1-2; TRBD1 agrees at 8 bases. Trimming at V came to 4 bases and at J to 8 bases, leaving 10 bases not matched to a gene. CDR1 SGHRS and CDR2 YFSETQ come from the germline V gene. The CDR3 is 14 residues long. CDR3 loop: CASSDGQGLYGYTF. The CDR3 bases are TGCGCCAGCAGCGACGGACAGGGTCTGTACGGCTACACCTTC.

The rearrangement links TRBV2 to TRBJ1-1; D is perhaps TRBD1 (6 bases). The CDR3 is made up of 13 amino acids. Germline V lookup: CDR1 SNHLY, CDR2 FYNNEI. Trimming removed 5 bases from V and 3 bases from J, with 10 bases in between. DNA of the CDR3: TGTGCCAGCAGTCGAAGGACAGACACTGAAGCTTTCTTT. This gives the protein CASSRRTDTEAFF.

The chain couples TRBV5-8 to TRBJ2-3; TRBD1 aligns across 9 bases. The CDR3 is made up of 15 amino acids. CDR1 is SGHTS, CDR2 YDEGEE, per germline. V shed 1 base and J 4 bases; nucleotides not matched to a gene: 4. CDR3 amino acids: CASSLRGQGSDTQYF. The CDR3 DNA follows: TGTGCCAGCAGCTTGAGGGGACAGGGCTCAGATACGCAGTATTTT. Combining the CDR3 with reference TRBV5-8 and TRBJ2-3 gives the whole variable domain EAGVTQSPTHLIKTRGQQATLRCSPISGHTSVYWYQQALGLGLQFLLWYDEGEERNRGNFPPRFSGRQFPNYSSELNVNALELEDSALYLCASSLRGQGSDTQYFGPGTRLTVL.

J is TRBJ1-1 and V is TRBV19; TRBD1 aligns across 8 bases. In germline, CDR1 is LNHDA, CDR2 SQIVND (reference sequence). CDR3 length: 14 residues. V shed 3 bases and J 1 base; nucleotides not matched to a gene: 1. The CDR3 region has the DNA TGTGCCAGTAGTATCCAGGGGGCGAACACTGAAGCTTTCTTT. This encodes CASSIQGANTEAFF.

This clone was observed a handful of times. V is TRBV9 and J is TRBJ1-4; 11 bases map to TRBD1. From germline, CDR1 is SGDLS and CDR2 YYNGEE. V lost 4 bases to trimming and J lost 8 bases; unmatched junction nucleotides: 7. This CDR3 region has 15 residues. The CDR3: CASSLGQGAREKLFF. The DNA for the CDR3 is TGTGCCAGCAGCCTCGGACAGGGGGCGCGGGAAAAACTGTTTTTT. Together with reference TRBV9 and TRBJ1-4, the CDR3 gives the full variable domain: DSGVTQTPKHLITATGQRVTLRCSPRSGDLSVYWYQQSLDQGLQFLIQYYNGEERAKGNILERFSAQQFPDLHSELNLSSLELGDSALYFCASSLGQGAREKLFFGSGTQLSVL.

This clone was seen a handful of times. The chain employs TRBV7-6 and TRBJ1-3, with TRBD1 matching over 8 bases. This CDR3 contains 17 residues. CDR1 and CDR2 (germline): SGHVS, FNYEAQ. After removal of 2 bases from V and 0 bases from J, the junction contained 6 bases not matched to a gene. CDR3 coding DNA: TGTGCCAGCAGCTTAAGCCCGGGACAGGACTCTGGAAACACCATATATTTT. Translation: CASSLSPGQDSGNTIYF.

The chain employs TRBV28 and TRBJ2-5, with D possibly TRBD2 on 5 matching bases. CDR3 length: 12 amino acids. Germline CDR1 and CDR2: MDHEN and SYDVKM. Trimming stripped 6 bases from V and 5 bases from J, with 10 bases between. CDR3 sequence (DNA): TGTGCCAGCAGCCTACGAGGGGAGACCCAGTACTTC. Translated: CASSLRGETQYF.

The chain recombines TRBV10-3 with TRBJ2-5, with 7 bases that match TRBD2. The germline V gene has CDR1 ENHRY and CDR2 SYGVKD. The CDR3 loop spans 15 amino acids. Trimming took 7 bases from V and 5 from J; bases not matched to a gene: 13. The DNA for the CDR3 is TGTGCCATCAAAGGGGCTAGCGGAGTTAGGGAGACCCAGTACTTC. Residues: CAIKGASGVRETQYF.

The chain carries TRBV10-3 and TRBJ2-1, with 9 positions matching TRBD2. Trimming removed 3 bases from V and 4 bases from J; junction bases left unmatched: 10. CDR3 length: 17 residues. The germline CDR1 and CDR2 sequences are ENHRY and SYGVKD. This chain's CDR3 is CAISDPRTSERYNEQFF. CDR3 nucleotide sequence: TGTGCCATCAGTGACCCCCGGACTAGCGAACGATACAATGAGCAGTTCTTC.

This chain links TRBV6-5 with TRBJ2-3, with D possibly matching TRBD2 (5 bases). The CDR3 length is 14 residues. V shed 5 bases and J shed 6 bases, with 15 bases lying between them. Germline CDR1 reads MNHEY; CDR2 reads SVGAGI. CDR3 amino acids: CASSQRYTKDTQYF. Written as DNA, the CDR3 is TGTGCCAGCAGTCAGCGGTATACCAAGGATACGCAGTATTTT.

This clone was counted between two and nine times. The J gene is TRBJ1-3, the V gene TRBV7-2; TRBD1 aligns across 7 bases. The CDR3 covers 14 residues. Germline CDR1 is SGHTA and CDR2 is FQGNSA. Unmatched junction bases numbered 1, after V lost 3 bases and J lost 2 bases. The CDR3 region is CASSLGTAGNTIYF. The CDR3 coding sequence is TGTGCCAGCAGCTTGGGGACAGCTGGAAACACCATATATTTT. The full variable domain, completed using reference TRBV7-2 and TRBJ1-3, is GAGVSQSPSNKVTEKGKDVELRCDPISGHTALYWYRQSLGQGLEFLIYFQGNSAPDKSGLPSDRFSAERTGGSVSTLTIQRTQQEDSAVYLCASSLGTAGNTIYFGEGSWLTVV.

The chain employs TRBV28 and TRBJ1-1; the D is unclear. The germline V gene has CDR1 MDHEN and CDR2 SYDVKM. The germline V and J ends were trimmed by 3 bases and 1 base, with 9 bases remaining between them. The CDR3 covers 14 residues. This CDR3 reads CASSFSGPNTEAFF. CDR3 nucleotide sequence: TGTGCCAGCAGTTTTAGTGGTCCGAACACTGAAGCTTTCTTT.

V gene TRBV29-1 combines with J gene TRBJ2-1; 12 positions match TRBD1. Germline V gene lookup returns CDR1 SQVTM and CDR2 ANQGSEA. The length of the CDR3 is 13 residues. After removal of 4 bases from V and 9 bases from J, the junction contained 4 bases not matched to a gene. For the CDR3, the DNA is TGCAGCGTTGGGGGGACAGGGGGCAGTGAGCAGTTCTTC. Amino acids: CSVGGTGGSEQFF.

The CDR3 DNA follows: TGTGCCAGCAGTTATCTAACTAGCGGTGCACCGGGGGAGCAGTACTTC. It specifies CASSYLTSGAPGEQYF. This chain uses TRBV6-2 or TRBV6-3 with TRBJ2-7; 8 positions agree with TRBD2. With 3 bases clipped from V and 7 bases from J, the junction kept 14 bases outside the gene matches. This CDR3 spans 16 amino acids. Per the germline V gene, CDR1 is MNHEY and CDR2 is SVGEGT.

The rearrangement uses TRBV11-2 and TRBJ2-1; 10 bases align to TRBD2. With V trimmed by 2 bases and J by 9 bases, 7 bases remained unmatched. Germline V CDR1 and CDR2: SGHAT, FQNNGV. There are 15 residues in the CDR3. The CDR3 nucleotides read TGTGCCAGCAGCTTACTAGCGGGGGAAGGTGGTGAGCAGTTCTTC. Amino acids: CASSLLAGEGGEQFF.